A single TCR beta chain is shown here with its context. A clone one base away is much larger, so this may be a read error. This CDR3 is built from 12 residues. In germline, CDR1 is SQVTM, CDR2 ANQGSEA. Between the trimmed V and J ends, which lost 6 bases and 8 bases, there was a span of 14 bases. Unique molecular identifiers were incorporated when the TCRbeta library was constructed. TCRdb redid the calling of the PCR reads with MiXCR, one entry per CDR3 protein. The table shows fewer than 550,000 distinct CDR3 sequences, with about an eighth occurring only once. The data were obtained in a study of T-cell reconstitution after alpha-beta-depleted transplantation in children.

This specimen consisted of PBMCs, mostly from graft donor cells, obtained 180 days after TCRalphabeta/CD19-depleted stem cell transplant. The chain employs TRBV29-1 and TRBJ2-1; D remains unclear. The origin of this receptor is a female patient between 2 and 15 years old who had a stem cell transplant for aplastic anemia, so the T cells may come from the graft donor. This chain's CDR3 is CSVGSARDEQFF. DNA of the CDR3: TGCAGCGTAGGGTCAGCCCGGGATGAGCAGTTCTTC.